Shown below are 22 T cell receptor beta chains from a single sample sequenced in a study of blood T cell repertoires in COVID-19. The protocol was immunoSEQ multiplex PCR, while the TCRdb copy is restricted to in-frame clones and leaves out a portion. The sample comprises 200,000 to 250,000 clones, around 90% of which are singletons, and about 6.5% rests with the top ten. Input material: peripheral blood. The receptors were gathered from a man aged 60 to 75 who had recovered from COVID-19.

This clone appeared once. The chain has TRBV28 and TRBJ1-2; the D is unclear. Trimming stripped 8 bases from V and 2 bases from J, with 6 bases between. The V gene's germline CDR1 is MDHEN and CDR2 SYDVKM. The CDR3 sequence is 11 residues long. The CDR3 DNA is TGTGCCAGCGGCCCGAACTATGGCTACACCTTC. This encodes CASGPNYGYTF.

This clone has just a few counts. V is TRBV7-8 and J is TRBJ1-3; 7 bases align to TRBD1. Germline V lookup: CDR1 SGHVS, CDR2 FQNEAQ. V lost 5 bases to trimming and J lost 2 bases; unmatched junction nucleotides: 3. The CDR3 runs to 14 residues. Here the CDR3 reads CASSATGAGNTIYF. Written as DNA, the CDR3 is TGTGCCAGCAGCGCCACAGGGGCTGGAAACACCATATATTTT.

The V and J genes are TRBV11-2 and TRBJ1-2; D remains unclear. Trimming removed 2 bases at V and 3 bases at J, with 7 bases between. The V gene's germline CDR1 is SGHAT and CDR2 FQNNGV. This CDR3 is 13 amino acids long. For the CDR3, the DNA is TGTGCCAGCAGCTTAAAACGGGACTATGGCTACACCTTC. Its protein product is CASSLKRDYGYTF.

The V and J genes are TRBV6-5 and TRBJ2-3, with TRBD2 identical over 10 bases. The CDR3 spans 14 residues. The V segment lost 7 bases and the J segment 6 bases; nucleotides outside the gene matches: 7. Germline CDR1 reads MNHEY; CDR2 reads SVGAGI. Written as DNA, the CDR3 is TGTGCCAGCACCTCAAGCGGGGGGGCCGATACGCAGTATTTT. Its protein is CASTSSGGADTQYF.

The chain couples TRBV19 to TRBJ2-7, with 12 bases fitting TRBD2. The germline V gene has CDR1 LNHDA and CDR2 SQIVND (reference sequence). CDR3 size: 15 residues. Trimming removed 6 bases from V and 4 bases from J; junction bases left unmatched: 7. The CDR3 DNA reads as TGTGCCAGTAGCACTCTAGCGGGAGGGGCGTACGAGCAGTACTTC. This translates into CASSTLAGGAYEQYF.

The chain is built from TRBV11-2 and TRBJ2-3, with D unclear. CDR1 is SGHAT and CDR2 is FQNNGV in the germline V gene. Trimming removed 7 bases from V and 6 bases from J, with 8 bases in between. The CDR3 is made up of 11 amino acids. The CDR3 protein is CASTPRDTQYF. The CDR3 DNA is TGTGCCAGCACCCCCAGGGATACGCAGTATTTT. The full variable domain, its missing parts supplied by reference TRBV11-2 and TRBJ2-3, is EAGVAQSPRYKIIEKRQSVAFWCNPISGHATLYWYQQILGQGPKLLIQFQNNGVVDDSQLPKDRFSAERLKGVDSTLKIQPAKLEDSAVYLCASTPRDTQYFGPGTRLTVL.

The rearrangement links TRBV28 to TRBJ1-5; D is ambiguous. Germline lookup yields CDR1 MDHEN and CDR2 SYDVKM. The CDR3 has 14 residues. Trimming took off 11 bases at V and 2 bases at J, with 16 bases between the two ends. Written as DNA, the CDR3 is TGTGCCTCACGCGGCAGGCGGGGCAATCAGCCCCAGCATTTT. Translation gives CASRGRRGNQPQHF.

The V and J genes are TRBV5-1 and TRBJ2-3; 7 nucleotides align to TRBD2. J gave up 4 bases and V 2 bases, and 13 bases lay outside the gene matches. Germline V gene lookup returns CDR1 SGHRS and CDR2 YFSETQ. This CDR3 is 17 amino acids long. The CDR3 DNA reads as TGCGCCAGCAGCTTAGCGGTGCGGGGGATAGGAGCAGATACGCAGTATTTT. This encodes CASSLAVRGIGADTQYF.

The J gene is TRBJ1-1, the V gene TRBV7-2; weak D call: TRBD1 (5 bases). Germline CDR1 is SGHTA and CDR2 is FQGNSA. CDR3 length: 14 amino acids. V lost 2 bases and J lost 0, with 7 bases in between. The CDR3 reads CASSLQGLNTEAFF. CDR3 coding DNA: TGTGCCAGCAGCTTACAGGGTTTGAACACTGAAGCTTTCTTT.

The chain carries TRBV7-9 and TRBJ2-1, with TRBD2 as a possible D gene (6 bases). This CDR3 has 14 residues. CDR1 is SEHNR and CDR2 is FQNEAQ in the germline V gene (reference sequence). Trimming took 1 base from V and 3 from J, leaving 7 bases between them. The CDR3 DNA reads TGTGCCAGCAGCTTAGGGGGAGGCTACAATGAGCAGTTCTTC. Translated, it gives CASSLGGGYNEQFF.

The gene calls are TRBV30 and TRBJ2-2, with 8 bases lining up with TRBD2. Germline-derived CDR1 and CDR2 are GTSNPN and SVGIG (reference sequence). The CDR3 totals 14 residues. The ends lost 6 bases at V and 3 bases at J; junction bases unmatched: 6. The CDR3 loop is CACGGGTDTGELFF. For the CDR3, the DNA is TGTGCCTGTGGCGGGGGGACGGACACCGGGGAGCTGTTTTTT. Full variable domain (missing parts from reference TRBV30 and TRBJ2-2): SQTIHQWPATLVQPVGSPLSLECTVEGTSNPNLYWYRQAAGRGLQLLFYSVGIGQISSEVPQNLSASRPQDRQFILSSKKLLLSDSGFYLCACGGGTDTGELFFGEGSRLTVL.

The V and J genes are TRBV5-4 and TRBJ1-3, with D possibly being TRBD1 (5 bases). Trimming cost V 4 bases and J 1 base, with 12 bases left between them. The germline V gene has CDR1 SGHNT and CDR2 YYREEE (reference sequence). CDR3 length equals 15 residues. The CDR3 loop reads CASSPDRASGNTIYF. In DNA form, the CDR3 reads TGTGCCAGCAGCCCAGACAGAGCATCTGGAAACACCATATATTTT.

This chain links TRBV28 with TRBJ1-6, with 7 bases lining up with TRBD1. The CDR3 has 15 amino acids. In germline, CDR1 is MDHEN, CDR2 SYDVKM. J lost 7 bases, V lost 5 bases, and 8 bases had no gene match. CDR3 loop: CASSPPTGNNSPLHF. The DNA for the CDR3 is TGTGCCAGCAGTCCCCCGACAGGGAACAATTCACCCCTCCACTTT.

The CDR3: CASSLRAGYGYTF. CDR3 in DNA: TGTGCCAGCAGCTTACGCGCAGGCTATGGCTACACCTTC. The gene calls are TRBV7-9 and TRBJ1-2; D gene ambiguous. V was shortened by 2 bases and J by 4 bases, with 8 bases between the two germline ends. This CDR3 has 13 amino acids. Germline V lookup: CDR1 SEHNR, CDR2 FQNEAQ (reference sequence).

The chain combines TRBV5-3 with TRBJ1-3; the D is unclear. TRBV5-3 belongs to the ORF category, with a function that is uncertain. V lost 1 base, J lost 7 bases, and 15 bases lay in between. The CDR3 contains 15 residues. CDR3 DNA: TGTGCCAGAAGCTTGTTCGGGGAAAGTAGGAACACCATATATTTT. Encoded protein: CARSLFGESRNTIYF.

The CDR3 protein is CASSSGGGRGETQYF. The CDR3 DNA reads TGTGCCAGCAGCTCGGGGGGGGGAAGAGGAGAGACCCAGTACTTC. This chain joins TRBV7-7 and TRBJ2-5; 8 bases fit TRBD2. The CDR3 length is 15 residues. The junction had 8 bases not matched to a gene; V was cut back by 4 bases and J by 4 bases. In germline, CDR1 is SSHAT, CDR2 FNYEAQ (reference sequence).

The J gene is TRBJ2-1, the V gene TRBV7-9, with 8 bases that match TRBD2. Looked up from germline, CDR1 is SEHNR and CDR2 is FQNEAQ (reference sequence). V dropped 5 bases and J dropped 2; count of bases not matched to a gene: 8. The length of the CDR3 is 16 residues. CDR3 nucleotides: TGTGCCAGCAGCCCCACCCGCGGGGGGCCCTACAATGAGCAGTTCTTC. Its protein product is CASSPTRGGPYNEQFF.

The chain combines TRBV6-5 with TRBJ1-2; weak D call: TRBD1 (5 bases). V gave up 6 bases and J gave up 2 bases, with 10 bases separating them. Germline V gene sequence: CDR1 MNHEY, CDR2 SVGAGI. The CDR3 is 13 residues long. The CDR3 DNA reads as TGTGCCAGCAGACTAACAGGAAACTATGGCTACACCTTC. Encoded protein: CASRLTGNYGYTF.

The genes are TRBV6-5 and TRBJ1-5, with 7 bases that match TRBD1. Germline trimming cut 6 bases from V and 0 bases from J; bases unmatched to any gene: 5. CDR3 length equals 15 residues. Germline loops: CDR1 MNHEY, CDR2 SVGAGI. The CDR3 here is CASRPTGYSNQPQHF. CDR3 DNA: TGTGCCAGCAGGCCGACAGGGTATAGCAATCAGCCCCAGCATTTT.

The chain uses TRBV30 and TRBJ1-1; 7 positions agree with TRBD1. V was clipped by 8 bases and J by 0 bases; unmatched bases: 3. CDR1 and CDR2 from the germline V gene are GTSNPN and SVGIG (reference sequence). CDR3 size: 12 residues. CDR3 loop: CARRGMNTEAFF. CDR3 nucleotide sequence: TGTGCCCGCAGGGGGATGAACACTGAAGCTTTCTTT.

This clone was detected many times. The genes are TRBV27 and TRBJ2-1; D possibly corresponds to TRBD2 (7 bases). The CDR3 covers 16 residues. Germline values: CDR1 MNHEY, CDR2 SMNVEV (reference sequence). V was cut by 5 bases and J by 2 bases, with 16 bases left in between. The CDR3 reads CASSPPPGGTYNEQFF. CDR3 coding DNA: TGTGCCAGCAGTCCCCCCCCGGGGGGCACCTACAATGAGCAGTTCTTC.

The chain links TRBV21-1 to TRBJ2-2; the table gives TRBD1 as D, unverified against the DNA. TRBV21-1 counts as a pseudogene. This CDR3 is 15 amino acids long. The DNA for the CDR3 is TGTGCCAGCAGCACCGGGACAGGGGGCACCGGGGAGCTGTTTTTT. Translated: CASSTGTGGTGELFF.